This is a list of T cell receptor beta chains from one sample in a study of cytomegalovirus exposure and HLA in healthy donors. TCRdb's copy holds only in-frame clones and misses some; the assay was immunoSEQ multiplex PCR. The table has fewer than 200,000 clones, approximately 89% seen once. The sample was PBMCs. The receptors were gathered from a man younger than 35 in good health and CMV-seropositive. Both conserved end residues are part of each CDR3. The D gene is left open where the match is weak. Size is stated for part of the rows, as once, few or many counts, or as a class when the clone is expanded.

abundance: many; v_gene: TRBV2; d_gene: NA; j_gene: TRBJ2-1; CDR3nt: TGTGCCAGCAGCAAAGGACAGTCGCGGGAGCAGTTCTTC; CDR3aa: CASSKGQSREQFF
abundance: NA; v_gene: TRBV10-3; d_gene: NA; j_gene: TRBJ1-5; CDR3nt: TGTGCCACCACAGGGACGGGCAATCAGCCCCAGCATTTT; CDR3aa: CATTGTGNQPQHF
abundance: NA; v_gene: TRBV2; d_gene: NA; j_gene: TRBJ1-3; CDR3nt: TGTGCCAGCAGTACAGGGTCTGGAAACACCATATATTTT; CDR3aa: CASSTGSGNTIYF
abundance: NA; v_gene: TRBV21-1; d_gene: NA; j_gene: TRBJ2-7; CDR3nt: TGTGCCAGCAGCAAAGTTGTCTTCCCGCGGGGTTCCTACGAGCAGTACTTC; CDR3aa: CASSKVVFPRGSYEQYF
abundance: NA; v_gene: TRBV5-1; d_gene: TRBD1; j_gene: TRBJ2-3; CDR3nt: TGCGCCAGCGGAACGGGACAGGCAGCAGATACGCAGTATTTT; CDR3aa: CASGTGQAADTQYF
abundance: NA; v_gene: TRBV5-8; d_gene: NA; j_gene: TRBJ2-5; CDR3nt: TGTGCCAGCAGCCCCGGTCAGGGGACGAAAGAGACCCAGTACTTC; CDR3aa: CASSPGQGTKETQYF
abundance: few; v_gene: TRBV19; d_gene: TRBD2; j_gene: TRBJ2-5; CDR3nt: TGTGCCAGTAGTATGTCTAGCGGGAGAGAGACCCAGTACTTC; CDR3aa: CASSMSSGRETQYF
abundance: NA; v_gene: TRBV19; d_gene: NA; j_gene: TRBJ2-1; CDR3nt: TGTGCCAGTAGTATAGGAATCACTCAAGAGCAGTTCTTC; CDR3aa: CASSIGITQEQFF
abundance: NA; v_gene: TRBV9; d_gene: TRBD2; j_gene: TRBJ2-5; CDR3nt: TGTGCCAGCAGCGCTCCCAGCGGGGGGTTACAAGAGACCCAGTACTTC; CDR3aa: CASSAPSGGLQETQYF
abundance: NA; v_gene: TRBV4-1; d_gene: NA; j_gene: TRBJ1-2; CDR3nt: TGCGCCAGCAGCCAAGGTCCGGGATTCAACTATGGCTACACCTTC; CDR3aa: CASSQGPGFNYGYTF
abundance: NA; v_gene: TRBV28; d_gene: NA; j_gene: TRBJ2-2; CDR3nt: TGTGCCAGCAGTTTATGGCGGACGAACACCGGGGAGCTGTTTTTT; CDR3aa: CASSLWRTNTGELFF
abundance: NA; v_gene: TRBV28; d_gene: NA; j_gene: TRBJ1-5; CDR3nt: TGTGCCAGCAGCAACAGGGTGCAGCCCCAGCATTTT; CDR3aa: CASSNRVQPQHF
abundance: NA; v_gene: TRBV6-5; d_gene: TRBD1; j_gene: TRBJ2-1; CDR3nt: TGTGCCAGCAGACGGGACAGGGTTGGGTACAATGAGCAGTTCTTC; CDR3aa: CASRRDRVGYNEQFF
abundance: NA; v_gene: TRBV29-1; d_gene: NA; j_gene: TRBJ2-7; CDR3nt: TGCAGCGTCCTATCGGGGCGGGACTCCTACGAGCAGTACTTC; CDR3aa: CSVLSGRDSYEQYF
abundance: NA; v_gene: TRBV11-3; d_gene: TRBD1; j_gene: TRBJ2-4; CDR3nt: TGTGCCAGCAGCTTAGTTTCCTACAGGGGGCCCAAAAACATTCAGTACTTC; CDR3aa: CASSLVSYRGPKNIQYF
abundance: NA; v_gene: TRBV4-1; d_gene: TRBD2; j_gene: TRBJ2-1; CDR3nt: TGCGCCAGCAGCCATTTAGCGGGGGGAAAAAGCTACAATGAGCAGTTCTTC; CDR3aa: CASSHLAGGKSYNEQFF
abundance: NA; v_gene: TRBV10-3; d_gene: TRBD2; j_gene: TRBJ2-1; CDR3nt: TGTGCCACCACCGGGACTAGCGGAAACAATGAGCAGTTCTTC; CDR3aa: CATTGTSGNNEQFF
abundance: NA; v_gene: TRBV6-1; d_gene: TRBD1; j_gene: TRBJ2-7; CDR3nt: TGTGCCAGCAGAGCCGACAGGGGGATCTCCTACGAGCAGTACTTC; CDR3aa: CASRADRGISYEQYF
abundance: NA; v_gene: TRBV5-1; d_gene: NA; j_gene: TRBJ1-5; CDR3nt: TGCGCCAGCAGCTTGGCATCGGGGAGCAATCAGCCCCAGCATTTT; CDR3aa: CASSLASGSNQPQHF
abundance: NA; v_gene: TRBV6-1; d_gene: TRBD1; j_gene: TRBJ1-4; CDR3nt: TGTGCCAGCAGTGAAGCAAGGGGGCAGGAAAAACTGTTTTTT; CDR3aa: CASSEARGQEKLFF
abundance: NA; v_gene: TRBV7-6; d_gene: NA; j_gene: TRBJ2-1; CDR3nt: TGTGCCAGCAGCTTAGGGTGGGCAGTATTCTTC; CDR3aa: CASSLGWAVFF
abundance: few; v_gene: TRBV6-1; d_gene: TRBD2; j_gene: TRBJ2-7; CDR3nt: TGTGCCAGTACGAACACCCGCGTTGAACACATAGCGGGCTTC; CDR3aa: CASTNTRVEHIAGF
abundance: NA; v_gene: TRBV7-9; d_gene: TRBD1; j_gene: TRBJ2-3; CDR3nt: TGTGCCAGCAGCGGGGGACAGGGGTGGGCAGATACGCAGTATTTT; CDR3aa: CASSGGQGWADTQYF
abundance: NA; v_gene: TRBV6-5; d_gene: TRBD1; j_gene: TRBJ2-1; CDR3nt: TGTGCCAGCAGTTACTTGACAGGGACGATGAATGAGCAGTTCTTC; CDR3aa: CASSYLTGTMNEQFF
abundance: NA; v_gene: TRBV28; d_gene: NA; j_gene: TRBJ2-1; CDR3nt: TGTGCCAGCAGTTTTCCGGTGGCCCGCCGGGGCAATGAGCAGTTCTTC; CDR3aa: CASSFPVARRGNEQFF
abundance: NA; v_gene: TRBV15; d_gene: TRBD2; j_gene: TRBJ2-1; CDR3nt: TGTGCCACCAGCAGTATAGCGGGAGTTTGGAATGAGCAGTTCTTC; CDR3aa: CATSSIAGVWNEQFF
abundance: NA; v_gene: TRBV7-9; d_gene: TRBD2; j_gene: TRBJ2-3; CDR3nt: TGTGCCAGCAGCTTGTCCTTAGCGGGAGGGCTCACAGATACGCAGTATTTT; CDR3aa: CASSLSLAGGLTDTQYF
abundance: NA; v_gene: TRBV27; d_gene: TRBD1; j_gene: TRBJ2-7; CDR3nt: TGTGCCAGCAGGAACCAAACCGGGACAGGGATGTACGAGCAGTACTTC; CDR3aa: CASRNQTGTGMYEQYF
abundance: few; v_gene: TRBV27; d_gene: NA; j_gene: TRBJ2-7; CDR3nt: TGTGCCAGCAGTGACGACACGTCCTACGAGCAGTACTTC; CDR3aa: CASSDDTSYEQYF
abundance: few; v_gene: TRBV2; d_gene: TRBD2; j_gene: TRBJ2-7; CDR3nt: TGTGCCAGCAGTTTAAGCGGGAGTCAACTGGAGCAGTACTTC; CDR3aa: CASSLSGSQLEQYF
abundance: NA; v_gene: TRBV7-2; d_gene: NA; j_gene: TRBJ2-1; CDR3nt: TGTGCCAGCAGCCGAGAGGCGGGACGAAGTAATGAGCAGTTCTTC; CDR3aa: CASSREAGRSNEQFF
abundance: NA; v_gene: TRBV5-1; d_gene: NA; j_gene: TRBJ2-3; CDR3nt: TGCGCCAGCAAGGGGGGGGGATCCTTCCTGCAGGAAGATACGCAGTATTTT; CDR3aa: CASKGGGSFLQEDTQYF
abundance: NA; v_gene: TRBV7-2; d_gene: NA; j_gene: TRBJ2-5; CDR3nt: TGTGCCAGCAGCACCTTCGGGTCCCTGTACCAAGAGACCCAGTACTTC; CDR3aa: CASSTFGSLYQETQYF
abundance: once; v_gene: TRBV29-1; d_gene: NA; j_gene: TRBJ2-1; CDR3nt: TGCAGCGTTATTTTCCTAGCGACAACCAATGAGCAGTTCTTC; CDR3aa: CSVIFLATTNEQFF
abundance: NA; v_gene: TRBV7-3; d_gene: TRBD1; j_gene: TRBJ2-7; CDR3nt: TGTGCCAGCAGCGCATCCCAGGGGGCGAGAGAGCAGTACTTC; CDR3aa: CASSASQGAREQYF
abundance: NA; v_gene: TRBV28; d_gene: NA; j_gene: TRBJ2-3; CDR3nt: TGTGCCAGCAGTTTAATTGCAGGGGGCACAGATACGCAGTATTTT; CDR3aa: CASSLIAGGTDTQYF
abundance: NA; v_gene: TRBV5-1; d_gene: TRBD1; j_gene: TRBJ1-1; CDR3nt: TGCGCCAGCAGCCCTGACAGGGTGCGAGCTTTCTTT; CDR3aa: CASSPDRVRAFF
abundance: once; v_gene: TRBV27; d_gene: TRBD1; j_gene: TRBJ2-5; CDR3nt: TGTGCCAGCAGTTTTGTCGGACAGGGGCAGACCCAGTACTTC; CDR3aa: CASSFVGQGQTQYF
abundance: NA; v_gene: TRBV5-1; d_gene: TRBD1; j_gene: TRBJ1-1; CDR3nt: TGCGCCAGTAGAGCCGGGACAGGGGTTGACACTGAAGCTTTCTTT; CDR3aa: CASRAGTGVDTEAFF
abundance: NA; v_gene: TRBV6-1; d_gene: TRBD1; j_gene: TRBJ1-1; CDR3nt: TGTGCCAGCAGTGACCTTGGACAGGTCGGGTCTGAAGCTTTCTTT; CDR3aa: CASSDLGQVGSEAFF
abundance: NA; v_gene: TRBV15; d_gene: TRBD2; j_gene: TRBJ2-5; CDR3nt: TGTGCCACCAACGGACTAGCGGGAGAGGATGGAGAGACCCAGTACTTC; CDR3aa: CATNGLAGEDGETQYF
abundance: NA; v_gene: TRBV5-6; d_gene: NA; j_gene: TRBJ2-5; CDR3nt: TGTGCCAGCAGCTTTTTTGCGGTTACTTTCACCCAGTACTTC; CDR3aa: CASSFFAVTFTQYF
abundance: NA; v_gene: TRBV29-1; d_gene: TRBD1; j_gene: TRBJ2-1; CDR3nt: TGCAGCGTTGAGAAGGGACAGGCCTACAATGAGCAGTTCTTC; CDR3aa: CSVEKGQAYNEQFF
abundance: NA; v_gene: TRBV5-4; d_gene: TRBD1; j_gene: TRBJ1-1; CDR3nt: TGTGCCAGCAGCTTGACAGGGGATACTGAAGCTTTCTTT; CDR3aa: CASSLTGDTEAFF
abundance: NA; v_gene: TRBV5-1; d_gene: NA; j_gene: TRBJ2-3; CDR3nt: TGCGCCAGCAGCTTGGATTCTAGCCAAGGGGATACGCAGTATTTT; CDR3aa: CASSLDSSQGDTQYF
abundance: NA; v_gene: TRBV27; d_gene: TRBD2; j_gene: TRBJ2-1; CDR3nt: TGTGCCAGCAGTCCCTCACTAGCGGGAATCTATTACAATGAGCAGTTCTTC; CDR3aa: CASSPSLAGIYYNEQFF
abundance: NA; v_gene: TRBV11-2; d_gene: TRBD1; j_gene: TRBJ2-1; CDR3nt: TGTGCCAGCAGCTCCCGGGACAGGGGCCCGGCGAGCTCCTACAATGAGCAGTTCTTC; CDR3aa: CASSSRDRGPASSYNEQFF
abundance: NA; v_gene: TRBV6-1; d_gene: NA; j_gene: TRBJ1-5; CDR3nt: TGTGCCAGCAGTGCAGAGACGCGGGTGGCGGAGCCCCAGCATTTT; CDR3aa: CASSAETRVAEPQHF
abundance: few; v_gene: TRBV7-3; d_gene: NA; j_gene: TRBJ2-1; CDR3nt: TGTGCCAGCAGGGCAGGGGGAGGTAGGAACAATGAGCAGTTCTTC; CDR3aa: CASRAGGGRNNEQFF
abundance: NA; v_gene: TRBV6-5; d_gene: NA; j_gene: TRBJ2-3; CDR3nt: TGTGCCAGCAGTTACTCGGCTAGAGGTACAGATACGCAGTATTTT; CDR3aa: CASSYSARGTDTQYF
abundance: NA; v_gene: TRBV6-1; d_gene: TRBD2; j_gene: TRBJ2-3; CDR3nt: TGTGCCAGCAGTGACAGTAGCGGGAGATGGGTAGATACGCAGTATTTT; CDR3aa: CASSDSSGRWVDTQYF
abundance: NA; v_gene: TRBV15; d_gene: TRBD2; j_gene: TRBJ2-1; CDR3nt: TGTGCCACCAGCGGCCCGACTAGCGGGAGGCCCCCCAATGAGCAGTTCTTC; CDR3aa: CATSGPTSGRPPNEQFF
abundance: NA; v_gene: TRBV19; d_gene: NA; j_gene: TRBJ1-5; CDR3nt: TGTGCCAGTAGTACGGGATTCCAAAGGGGGAATCAGCCCCAGCATTTT; CDR3aa: CASSTGFQRGNQPQHF
abundance: NA; v_gene: TRBV5-6; d_gene: TRBD2; j_gene: TRBJ2-1; CDR3nt: TGTGCCAGCAGCTATGGACTAGCGGGAGGGTCCTACAATGAGCAGTTCTTC; CDR3aa: CASSYGLAGGSYNEQFF
abundance: NA; v_gene: TRBV27; d_gene: TRBD2; j_gene: TRBJ2-1; CDR3nt: TGTGCCAGCAGTTTTCTTCTAGCGGGAATGAATGAGCAGTTCTTC; CDR3aa: CASSFLLAGMNEQFF
abundance: NA; v_gene: TRBV5-1; d_gene: TRBD1; j_gene: TRBJ2-1; CDR3nt: TGCGCCAGTGCGCCGGGACAGAGCTCCTACAATGAGCAGTTCTTC; CDR3aa: CASAPGQSSYNEQFF
abundance: NA; v_gene: TRBV4-1; d_gene: TRBD2; j_gene: TRBJ2-1; CDR3nt: TGCGCCAGCACCCCGACTAGCGGGAGGTCCAATGAGCAGTTCTTC; CDR3aa: CASTPTSGRSNEQFF